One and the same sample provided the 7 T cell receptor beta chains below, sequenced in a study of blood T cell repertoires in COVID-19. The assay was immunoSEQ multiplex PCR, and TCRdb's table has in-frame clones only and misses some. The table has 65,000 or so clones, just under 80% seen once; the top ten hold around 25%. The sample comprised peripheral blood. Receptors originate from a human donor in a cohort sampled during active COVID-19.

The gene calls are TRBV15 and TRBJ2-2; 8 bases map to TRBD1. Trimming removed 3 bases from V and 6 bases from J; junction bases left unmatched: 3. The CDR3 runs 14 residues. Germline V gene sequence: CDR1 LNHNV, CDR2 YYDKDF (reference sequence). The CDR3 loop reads CATSRDRVAGELFF. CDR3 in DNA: TGTGCCACCAGCAGGGACAGGGTGGCCGGGGAGCTGTTTTTT.

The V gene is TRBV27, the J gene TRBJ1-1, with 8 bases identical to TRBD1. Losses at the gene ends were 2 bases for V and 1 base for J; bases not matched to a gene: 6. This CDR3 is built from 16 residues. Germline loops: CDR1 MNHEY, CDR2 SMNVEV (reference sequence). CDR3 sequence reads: CASSLRGQGRNTEAFF. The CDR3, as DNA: TGTGCCAGCAGTTTACGCGGACAGGGACGGAACACTGAAGCTTTCTTT.

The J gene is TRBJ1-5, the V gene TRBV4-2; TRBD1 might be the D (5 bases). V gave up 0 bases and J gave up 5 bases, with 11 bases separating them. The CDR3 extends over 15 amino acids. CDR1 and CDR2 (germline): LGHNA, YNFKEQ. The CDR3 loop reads CASSQEGRVDQPQHF. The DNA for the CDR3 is TGTGCCAGCAGCCAAGAAGGCAGGGTCGATCAGCCCCAGCATTTT.

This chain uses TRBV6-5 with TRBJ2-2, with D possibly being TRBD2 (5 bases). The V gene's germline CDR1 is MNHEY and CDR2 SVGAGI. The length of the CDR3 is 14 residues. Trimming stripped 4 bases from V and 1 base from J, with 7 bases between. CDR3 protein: CASSSGGNTGELFF. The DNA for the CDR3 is TGTGCCAGCAGTTCCGGAGGGAACACCGGGGAGCTGTTTTTT.

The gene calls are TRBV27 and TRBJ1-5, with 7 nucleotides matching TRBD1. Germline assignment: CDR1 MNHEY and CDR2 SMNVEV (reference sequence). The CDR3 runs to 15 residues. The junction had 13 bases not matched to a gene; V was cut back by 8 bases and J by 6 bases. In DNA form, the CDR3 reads TGTGCCAGCCGAAGACAGGGATTCGCGAGTCAGCCCCAGCATTTT. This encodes CASRRQGFASQPQHF.

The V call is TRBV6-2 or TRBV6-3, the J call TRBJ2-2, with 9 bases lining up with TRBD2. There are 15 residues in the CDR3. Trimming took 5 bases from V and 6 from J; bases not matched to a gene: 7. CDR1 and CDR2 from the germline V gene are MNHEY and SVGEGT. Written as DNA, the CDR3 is TGTGCCAGCAGTCTCCTAGCGGGGAGGGCCGGGGAGCTGTTTTTT. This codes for CASSLLAGRAGELFF.

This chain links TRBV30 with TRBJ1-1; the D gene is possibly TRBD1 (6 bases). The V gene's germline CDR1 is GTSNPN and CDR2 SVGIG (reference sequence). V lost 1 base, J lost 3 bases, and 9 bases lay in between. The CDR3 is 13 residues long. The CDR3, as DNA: TGTGCCTGGAGTGATCCAGGGGACACTGAAGCTTTCTTT. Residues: CAWSDPGDTEAFF.